This TCR beta chain was sequenced for a study of T cell repertoires in cytomegalovirus infection. CDR3 length: 17 amino acids. With V trimmed by 5 bases and J by 5 bases, 15 bases remained unmatched. TCRdb called the reads again in MiXCR, with one record for every CDR3 protein. The repertoire holds approximately 300,000 distinct CDR3 sequences, with 25% as singletons. This clonotype came up a few times. The antigen remains undetermined. The receptor was isolated from a human donor in good health (CMV status not recorded). Some clones in this sample may be carry-over from other donors' samples. The V call is TRBV12-3 or TRBV12-4, the J call TRBJ1-5, with 7 nucleotides matching TRBD1. The source material was cultured PBMCs, sampled from culture after CMV antigen stimulation. The CDR3 protein is CASSPGRQGYRDQPQHF. The CDR3 DNA reads TGTGCCAGCAGTCCGGGGAGACAGGGATACAGAGATCAGCCCCAGCATTTT.